This entry lists 20 T cell receptor beta chains sequenced from one sample in a study of beta chain features in type 1 diabetes. Study observations and caveats: Type 1 diabetes patients showed a moderate but significant shortening of TCRB CDR3s in all four CD4+ subsets.

All of the isolated RNA was reverse transcribed, so expressed TCRB transcripts were sequenced. This table comes from immunoSEQ multiplex PCR, and its TCRdb copy is limited to in-frame clones, with some not included. The table records a few hundred thousand clones, roughly 20% of them present only once. These receptors' targets are unknown. Sequencing was performed on naive CD4+ T cells from blood. Source of these receptors: a woman aged 40 to 50 with type 1 diabetes.

This clone was found a few times. The chain joins TRBV7-2 to TRBJ2-4, with D perhaps TRBD1 (5 bases). Trimming shortened V by 1 base and J by 7 bases, and 14 bases separated the two germline ends. Germline assignment: CDR1 SGHTA and CDR2 FQGNSA. This CDR3 has 15 amino acids. In nucleotides, the CDR3 is TGTGCCAGCAGCTTAGGGGGCCCCCTGGGGAACATTCAGTACTTC. Its protein product is CASSLGGPLGNIQYF.

This clone has a handful of counts. The sample carries other DNA sequences with the same CDR3. This chain uses TRBV7-2 with TRBJ1-2; a possible D gene is TRBD1 (6 bases). V lost 5 bases to trimming and J lost 5 bases, with 12 bases between them. This CDR3 spans 13 amino acids. CDR1 SGHTA and CDR2 FQGNSA come from the germline V gene. The CDR3 here is CASSRDRNYGYTF. CDR3 in DNA: TGTGCCAGCAGCCGTGACAGGAATTATGGCTACACCTTC.

This clone occurred a few times. The rearrangement joins TRBV7-8 to TRBJ2-7; D is possibly TRBD2 (5 bases). CDR1 is SGHVS, CDR2 FQNEAQ, per germline. The ends were cut back, 5 bases at V and 4 bases at J, with 18 bases in the middle. This CDR3 region has 15 residues. The CDR3 region is CASSLPRDPTYEQYF. In nucleotides, the CDR3 is TGTGCCAGCAGCCTTCCCCGGGATCCGACGTACGAGCAGTACTTC.

V and J are TRBV25-1 and TRBJ1-1; 7 positions match TRBD1. The CDR3 totals 14 residues. The trim removed 8 bases at V and 5 bases at J, leaving 11 bases unmatched. CDR1 is MGHDK and CDR2 is SYGVNS in the germline V gene. The CDR3 here is CASQPDRTRTEAFF. The CDR3 nucleotides are TGTGCCAGCCAGCCGGACAGGACTCGGACTGAAGCTTTCTTT.

This clone was detected a few times. V and J are TRBV4-3 and TRBJ1-4; maybe TRBD1 (5 bases). Trimming cost V 0 bases and J 7 bases, with 12 bases left between them. Germline V lookup: CDR1 LGHNA, CDR2 YSLEER. The length of the CDR3 is 15 residues. The CDR3 protein is CASSQDRQGPEKLFF. CDR3 nucleotides: TGCGCCAGCAGCCAAGATCGGCAGGGCCCTGAAAAACTGTTTTTT.

This clone has only a few counts. The chain combines TRBV7-2 with TRBJ1-5, with D hard to call. The CDR3 runs to 12 residues. Germline values: CDR1 SGHTA, CDR2 FQGNSA. V lost 5 bases and J 4 bases, leaving 6 bases between the germline ends. This chain's CDR3 is CASSPTNQPQHF. DNA for the CDR3: TGTGCCAGCAGCCCAACTAATCAGCCCCAGCATTTT.

This clone was seen a handful of times. This chain uses TRBV30 with TRBJ1-5; a weak D match, TRBD1 (5 bases). Per germline, CDR1 GTSNPN and CDR2 SVGIG (reference sequence). V shed 1 base and J shed 3 bases, with 22 bases lying between them. The CDR3 runs to 18 residues. CDR3 bases: TGTGCCTGGAGTGCCGGAGGGTTTGGGGGGTTTGACAATCAGCCCCAGCATTTT. Translation: CAWSAGGFGGFDNQPQHF.

V and J are TRBV9 and TRBJ2-7, with 11 bases lining up with TRBD2. Trimming at V came to 3 bases and at J to 3 bases, leaving 2 bases not matched to a gene. The CDR3 spans 14 residues. Germline CDR1 and CDR2: SGDLS and YYNGEE. CDR3: CASSEGLADYEQYF. CDR3 nucleotide sequence: TGTGCCAGCAGCGAGGGACTAGCGGACTACGAGCAGTACTTC. Variable domain in full (rest from reference TRBV9 and TRBJ2-7): DSGVTQTPKHLITATGQRVTLRCSPRSGDLSVYWYQQSLDQGLQFLIQYYNGEERAKGNILERFSAQQFPDLHSELNLSSLELGDSALYFCASSEGLADYEQYFGPGTRLTVT.

This clone was seen more than once but under ten times. The chain has TRBV28 and TRBJ2-7; TRBD1 agrees at 10 bases. In germline, CDR1 is MDHEN, CDR2 SYDVKM. The CDR3 length is 18 residues. Unmatched junction bases numbered 11, after V lost 3 bases and J lost 0 bases. The CDR3 region has the DNA TGTGCCAGCAGTTTCTCACCACGGGGACAGGGGTACTCCTACGAGCAGTACTTC. Its translation is CASSFSPRGQGYSYEQYF.

This chain links TRBV6-5 with TRBJ2-7; D is unresolved. The germline gives CDR1 MNHEY, CDR2 SVGAGI. V lost 6 bases to trimming and J lost 3 bases, with 12 bases between them. This CDR3 contains 13 residues. The CDR3: CASSPAVLYEQYF. For the CDR3, the DNA is TGTGCCAGCAGCCCCGCGGTGCTCTACGAGCAGTACTTC.

The rearrangement joins TRBV4-1 to TRBJ2-1; 11 bases align to TRBD2. The CDR3 is made up of 17 amino acids. Germline V gives CDR1 MGHRA, CDR2 YSYEKL. V lost 0 bases and J lost 2; bases outside the gene matches: 3. Written as DNA, the CDR3 is TGCGCCAGCAGCCAAGATCGACTAGCGGGGACCTACAATGAGCAGTTCTTC. It yields the protein CASSQDRLAGTYNEQFF.

The sample holds a few counts of this clone. The CDR3 reads CAWSVVAAGQPQHF. CDR3 sequence (DNA): TGTGCCTGGAGTGTGGTAGCCGCGGGGCAGCCCCAGCATTTT. This sequence joins TRBV30 and TRBJ1-5, with D unresolved. CDR3 length: 14 amino acids. Germline loops: CDR1 GTSNPN, CDR2 SVGIG (reference sequence). Trimming took 0 bases from V and 7 from J, leaving 13 bases between them.

This clone was seen more than once but under ten times. The chain links TRBV6-6 to TRBJ2-7, with 10 nucleotides matching TRBD1. CDR3 length: 15 residues. Trimming took 4 bases from V and 2 from J; bases not matched to a gene: 5. Germline lookup yields CDR1 MNHNY and CDR2 SVGAGI (reference sequence). CDR3 residues: CASSSTDRGAYEQYF. CDR3 sequence (DNA): TGTGCCAGCAGTTCCACGGACAGGGGGGCCTACGAGCAGTACTTC.

The chain combines TRBV6-5 with TRBJ1-2, with D perhaps TRBD1 (5 bases). The CDR3 is 16 amino acids. Germline CDR1 is MNHEY and CDR2 is SVGAGI. V lost 3 bases and J 4 bases, leaving 18 bases between the germline ends. The CDR3: CASSYHRPRDGYGYTF. DNA of the CDR3: TGTGCCAGCAGTTATCACAGGCCACGTGACGGCTATGGCTACACCTTC.

This clone was detected a few times. The V call is TRBV29-1, the J call TRBJ1-1; D remains unclear. The germline CDR1 and CDR2 sequences are SQVTM and ANQGSEA. Trimming cost V 7 bases and J 2 bases, with 14 bases left between them. The CDR3 runs to 13 residues. CDR3 region: CSAKVAVNTEAFF. CDR3 sequence (DNA): TGCAGCGCCAAAGTGGCCGTTAACACTGAAGCTTTCTTT.

The chain couples TRBV12-5 to TRBJ2-1, with 10 nucleotides matching TRBD2. The J segment lost 8 bases and the V segment lost 5 bases, leaving 12 bases of the junction unmatched. The germline V gene encodes CDR1 LGHNT and CDR2 FRNRAP. This CDR3 is built from 16 residues. The CDR3 region is CASGTLSGRALHEQFF. The CDR3 DNA is TGTGCTAGTGGTACTCTCAGCGGGAGGGCCCTTCATGAGCAGTTCTTC.

The chain combines TRBV11-1 with TRBJ2-2, with 8 positions matching TRBD1. The CDR3 has 15 residues. The trim removed 5 bases at V and 5 bases at J, leaving 7 bases unmatched. Germline values: CDR1 SGHAT, CDR2 FQDESV (reference sequence). The CDR3 nucleotides are TGTGCCAGCAGCCCTACAGGGGGTGGAACCGGGGAGCTGTTTTTT. It specifies CASSPTGGGTGELFF.

This chain joins TRBV25-1 and TRBJ1-2; D possibly corresponds to TRBD1 (6 bases). The CDR3 contains 13 residues. V shed 6 bases and J shed 2 bases, with 10 bases lying between them. The germline gives CDR1 MGHDK, CDR2 SYGVNS. CDR3 nucleotides: TGTGCCAGCAGCGGGACAACGAACTATGGCTACACCTTC. This encodes CASSGTTNYGYTF.

The sample holds a few counts of this clone. The chain joins TRBV28 to TRBJ1-1, with 9 positions matching TRBD1. The ends lost 6 bases at V and 3 bases at J; junction bases unmatched: 5. Looked up from germline, CDR1 is MDHEN and CDR2 is SYDVKM. The length of the CDR3 is 14 residues. CDR3 sequence (DNA): TGTGCCAGCAGCTACAGGGGGCGGGACACTGAAGCTTTCTTT. Translated: CASSYRGRDTEAFF. Using reference TRBV28 and TRBJ1-1 for the parts outside the CDR3, the full variable domain is DVKVTQSSRYLVKRTGEKVFLECVQDMDHENMFWYRQDPGLGLRLIYFSYDVKMKEKGDIPEGYSVSREKKERFSLILESASTNQTSMYLCASSYRGRDTEAFFGQGTRLTVV.

The chain employs TRBV19 and TRBJ1-2; 10 nucleotides line up with TRBD1. The CDR3 loop spans 13 amino acids. The V segment lost 7 bases and the J segment 8 bases; nucleotides outside the gene matches: 7. The germline V gene encodes CDR1 LNHDA and CDR2 SQIVND (reference sequence). CDR3 in DNA: TGTGCCAGTATCGGGACAGGGGCGTGGGGCTACACCTTC. Encoded protein: CASIGTGAWGYTF.